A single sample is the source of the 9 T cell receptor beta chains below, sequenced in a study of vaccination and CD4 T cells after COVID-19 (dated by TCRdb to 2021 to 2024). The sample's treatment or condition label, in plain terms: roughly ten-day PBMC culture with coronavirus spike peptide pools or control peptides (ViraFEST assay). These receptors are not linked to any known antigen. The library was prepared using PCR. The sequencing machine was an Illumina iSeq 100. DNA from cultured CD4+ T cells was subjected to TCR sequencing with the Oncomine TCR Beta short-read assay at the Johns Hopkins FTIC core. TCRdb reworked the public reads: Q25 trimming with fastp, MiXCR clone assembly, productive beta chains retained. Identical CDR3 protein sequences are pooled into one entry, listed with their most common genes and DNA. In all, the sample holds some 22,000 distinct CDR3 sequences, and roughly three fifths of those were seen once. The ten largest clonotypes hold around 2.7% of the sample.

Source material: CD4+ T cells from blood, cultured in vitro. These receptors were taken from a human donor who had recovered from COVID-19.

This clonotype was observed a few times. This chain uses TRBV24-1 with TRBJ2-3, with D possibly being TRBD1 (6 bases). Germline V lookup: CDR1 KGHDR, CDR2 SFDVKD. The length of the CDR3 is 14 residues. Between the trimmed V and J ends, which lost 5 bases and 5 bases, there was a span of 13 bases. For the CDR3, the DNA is TGTGCCACCAGTGGGGGCCGCAGGGGAGATACGCAGTATTTT. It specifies CATSGGRRGDTQYF.

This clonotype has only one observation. The CDR3 DNA sequence: TGTGCCAGCAGGCGAGGGTCGGGGGGCTACAATGAGCAGTTCTTC. Translated: CASRRGSGGYNEQFF. The chain recombines TRBV7-9 with TRBJ2-1, with 7 bases fitting TRBD2. The trim removed 6 bases at V and 3 bases at J, leaving 8 bases unmatched. This CDR3 spans 15 amino acids. Looked up from germline, CDR1 is SEHNR and CDR2 is FQNEAQ (reference sequence).

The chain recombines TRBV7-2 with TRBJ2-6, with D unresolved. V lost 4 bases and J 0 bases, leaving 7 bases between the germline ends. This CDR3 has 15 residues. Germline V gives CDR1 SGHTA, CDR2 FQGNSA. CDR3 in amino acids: CASSSGSSGANVLTF. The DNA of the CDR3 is TGTGCCAGCAGCTCTGGGTCCTCTGGGGCCAACGTCCTGACTTTC.

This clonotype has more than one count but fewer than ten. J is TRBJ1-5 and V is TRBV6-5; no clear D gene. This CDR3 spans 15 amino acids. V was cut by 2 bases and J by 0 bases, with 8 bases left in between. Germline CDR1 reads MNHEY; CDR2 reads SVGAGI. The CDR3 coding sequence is TGTGCCAGCAGTTACGATGGGAATAGCAATCAGCCCCAGCATTTT. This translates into CASSYDGNSNQPQHF.

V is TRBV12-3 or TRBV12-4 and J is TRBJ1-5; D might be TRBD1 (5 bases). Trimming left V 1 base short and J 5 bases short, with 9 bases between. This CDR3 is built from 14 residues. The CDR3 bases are TGTGCCAGCAGTTTAGTCGCGGGGGATCAGCCCCAGCATTTT. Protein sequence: CASSLVAGDQPQHF.

The CDR3 loop reads CASSLWGQGRGGAFF. In nucleotides, the CDR3 is TGTGCCAGCAGCTTGTGGGGACAGGGGCGCGGAGGGGCGTTCTTC. The chain employs TRBV5-8 and TRBJ2-1, with 10 bases identical to TRBD1. After removal of 1 base from V and 15 bases from J, the junction contained 13 bases not matched to a gene. The CDR3 extends over 15 amino acids. Germline V gene data show CDR1 as SGHTS and CDR2 as YDEGEE.

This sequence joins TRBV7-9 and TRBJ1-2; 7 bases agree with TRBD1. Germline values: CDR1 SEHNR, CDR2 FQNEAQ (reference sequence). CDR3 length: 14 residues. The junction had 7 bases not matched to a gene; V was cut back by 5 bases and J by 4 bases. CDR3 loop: CASSLDRAFYGYTF. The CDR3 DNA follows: TGTGCCAGCAGCCTCGACAGGGCGTTCTATGGCTACACCTTC.

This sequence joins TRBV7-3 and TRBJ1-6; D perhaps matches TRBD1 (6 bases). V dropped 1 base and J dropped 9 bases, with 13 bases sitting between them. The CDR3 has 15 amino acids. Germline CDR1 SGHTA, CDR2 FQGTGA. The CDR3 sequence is CASSLIGQGISPLHF. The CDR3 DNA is TGTGCCAGCAGCTTAATAGGCCAGGGGATTTCACCCCTCCACTTT.

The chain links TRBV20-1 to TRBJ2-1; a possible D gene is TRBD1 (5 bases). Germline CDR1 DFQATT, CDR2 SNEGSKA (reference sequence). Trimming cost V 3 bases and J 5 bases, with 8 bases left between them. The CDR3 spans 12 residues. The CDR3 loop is CSASRQNNEQFF. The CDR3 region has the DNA TGCAGTGCTAGTCGACAGAACAATGAGCAGTTCTTC.